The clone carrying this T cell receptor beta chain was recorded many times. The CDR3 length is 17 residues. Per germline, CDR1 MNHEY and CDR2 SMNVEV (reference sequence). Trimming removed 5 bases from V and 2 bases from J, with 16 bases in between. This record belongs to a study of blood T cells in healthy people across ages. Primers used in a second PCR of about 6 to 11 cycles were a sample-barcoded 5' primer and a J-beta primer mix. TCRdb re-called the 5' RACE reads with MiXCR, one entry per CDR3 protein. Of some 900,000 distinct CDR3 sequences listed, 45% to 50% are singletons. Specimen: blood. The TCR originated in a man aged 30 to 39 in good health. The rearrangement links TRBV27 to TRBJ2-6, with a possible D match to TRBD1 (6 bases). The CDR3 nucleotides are TGTGCCAGCAGTACCCTGGACAGTTCCACTGGGGCCAACGTCCTGACTTTC. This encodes CASSTLDSSTGANVLTF.